The source of this T cell receptor (beta chain) is a study of regulatory T cells in long-lasting Graves disease. Time point noted: newly diagnosed GD, antithyroid drugs for less than 3 months. PBMC-extracted RNA yielded the TCR library. For TCR beta, libraries came from iRepertoire HTBI primers and Arm-PCR of CDR3 regions. TCRdb fed the multiplex PCR reads into MiXCR, producing one record per CDR3 protein. The sample consists of around 400,000 distinct CDR3 sequences, around 15% of them appearing once. Germline values: CDR1 KGHSH, CDR2 LQKENI. The CDR3 has 14 residues. V lost 6 bases, J lost 3 bases, and 4 bases stayed unmatched.

The J gene is TRBJ1-5, the V gene TRBV18; TRBD1 aligns across 8 bases. This TCR came from a female donor with Graves disease. Here the sequenced sample was peripheral blood mononuclear cells (PBMCs), taken at new diagnosis, from a patient treated with antithyroid drugs. For the CDR3, the DNA is TGTGCCAGCTCCACAGGGGGAAACAATCAGCCCCAGCATTTT. The encoded protein is CASSTGGNNQPQHF.